The 15 T cell receptor beta chains below come from one sample, sequenced in a study of T-cell memory formation after mild COVID-19. TCRdb reprocessed the 5' RACE reads with MiXCR, giving one entry per CDR3 protein. The data hold 530,000 or so distinct CDR3 sequences, with approximately 15% observed a single time. Material: PBMCs or a T cell subset sorted from them (not recorded which). The source is an adult woman who had mild COVID-19 (a few samples of this study predate the infection). Cell type and time point are not known.

This clonotype was found a few times. The chain has TRBV7-9 and TRBJ2-6, with TRBD1 matching 7 bases. The CDR3 covers 17 residues. Germline V gene data show CDR1 as SEHNR and CDR2 as FQNEAQ (reference sequence). The V and J ends lost 5 bases and 2 bases, in that order; junction bases with no gene match: 9. The CDR3 DNA reads as TGTGCCAGCAGCGGGCCCGGGACAGTAACTGGGGCCAACGTCCTGACTTTC. It translates to CASSGPGTVTGANVLTF.

This clonotype came up a few times. The J gene is TRBJ2-7, the V gene TRBV6-2 or TRBV6-3; TRBD2 matches 9 bases. The CDR3 runs 18 residues. The ends lost 2 bases at V and 3 bases at J; junction bases unmatched: 14. CDR1 is MNHEY and CDR2 is SVGEGT in the germline V gene. In DNA form, the CDR3 reads TGTGCCAGCAGTTACCGGGTTGGTAGCGGGAGCCGTGGCTACGAGCAGTACTTC. Translating gives CASSYRVGSGSRGYEQYF.

The chain is built from TRBV7-8 and TRBJ2-3; D is unresolved. Trimming pared 2 bases from V and 0 bases from J, leaving 12 bases between. The CDR3 sequence is 16 residues long. Germline CDR1 SGHVS, CDR2 FQNEAQ. The CDR3 DNA is TGTGCCAGCAGCTTAAGGCTCTTTGGGAGCACAGATACGCAGTATTTT. Translated: CASSLRLFGSTDTQYF.

CDR3 DNA: TGCGCCAGCAGCCAGGAAGGAACTAGCGGGATTTACGAGCAGTACTTC. Translated, it gives CASSQEGTSGIYEQYF. The chain employs TRBV4-1 and TRBJ2-7, with 10 bases fitting TRBD2. After removal of 3 bases from V and 4 bases from J, the junction contained 9 bases not matched to a gene. The CDR3 is 16 residues long. The V gene's germline CDR1 is MGHRA and CDR2 YSYEKL.

This clonotype showed up just a few times. The V gene is TRBV15, the J gene TRBJ1-2, with D maybe TRBD1 (6 bases). CDR1 LNHNV and CDR2 YYDKDF come from the germline V gene (reference sequence). The CDR3 is 16 residues long. The V end was cut by 0 bases, the J end by 7 bases, with 18 bases between. For the CDR3, the DNA is TGTGCCACCAGCAGAGATTGGACTAACACAGGGTTTGGCTACACCTTC. Translation gives CATSRDWTNTGFGYTF.

V gene TRBV24-1 combines with J gene TRBJ2-1, with a weak D call TRBD1 (5 bases). The CDR3 totals 16 residues. CDR1 is KGHDR, CDR2 SFDVKD, per germline. V dropped 2 bases and J dropped 1 base, with 11 bases sitting between them. CDR3 loop: CATSDSARASYNEQFF. CDR3 DNA: TGTGCCACCAGTGATTCGGCCAGGGCTTCCTACAATGAGCAGTTCTTC.

This clonotype was counted between two and nine times. The rearrangement links TRBV6-2 or TRBV6-3 to TRBJ2-5, with 10 positions matching TRBD1. After removal of 2 bases from V and 4 bases from J, the junction contained 10 bases not matched to a gene. Per germline, CDR1 MNHEY and CDR2 SVGEGT. The CDR3 totals 17 residues. The CDR3 protein is CASSYPGTGAMGETQYF. The CDR3 DNA is TGTGCCAGCAGTTACCCTGGGACAGGGGCGATGGGAGAGACCCAGTACTTC.

The rearrangement links TRBV4-1 to TRBJ2-7, with D possibly being TRBD1 (6 bases). From germline, CDR1 is MGHRA and CDR2 YSYEKL. The CDR3 covers 15 residues. Between the trimmed V and J ends, which lost 1 base and 2 bases, there was a span of 12 bases. The CDR3 coding sequence is TGCGCCAGCAGCCAAGTCGCGGACAGTCCCTACGAGCAGTACTTC. Translated, it gives CASSQVADSPYEQYF.

This clonotype has a count of ten or more. The rearrangement joins TRBV27 to TRBJ1-1; the D is unclear. CDR3 length: 13 residues. The V gene's germline CDR1 is MNHEY and CDR2 SMNVEV (reference sequence). The V end lost 4 bases, the J end lost 1 base, and 7 bases lay between the germline ends. CDR3 nucleotides: TGTGCCAGCAGTTATCTGGGGAACACTGAAGCTTTCTTT. This codes for CASSYLGNTEAFF.

This clonotype was detected many times. This CDR3 reads CASSSRGQASSYEQYF. In DNA form, the CDR3 reads TGCGCCAGCAGCTCGCGCGGACAGGCTTCCTCCTACGAGCAGTACTTC. The gene calls are TRBV5-1 and TRBJ2-7, with 7 bases lining up with TRBD1. The length of the CDR3 is 16 residues. The V segment lost 3 bases and the J segment 0 bases; nucleotides outside the gene matches: 9. The V gene's germline CDR1 is SGHRS and CDR2 YFSETQ.

This clonotype was seen at least ten times. The chain links TRBV6-5 to TRBJ1-1; D perhaps matches TRBD1 (5 bases). The CDR3 totals 14 residues. The ends were cut back, 0 bases at V and 1 base at J, with 6 bases in the middle. CDR1 MNHEY and CDR2 SVGAGI come from the germline V gene. The CDR3 DNA sequence: TGTGCCAGCAGTTACTCGGGGGGGAACACTGAAGCTTTCTTT. Its protein product is CASSYSGGNTEAFF.

In its sample, this clonotype was seen once. The chain employs TRBV27 and TRBJ2-5; 8 bases align to TRBD2. Trimming cost V 3 bases and J 4 bases; bases outside gene matches: 1. CDR1 is MNHEY and CDR2 is SMNVEV in the germline V gene (reference sequence). This CDR3 region has 13 residues. CDR3 in DNA: TGTGCCAGCAGTTTCCTAGCGGGAGAGACCCAGTACTTC. This sequence encodes CASSFLAGETQYF.

This chain connects TRBV24-1 to TRBJ2-5; the D call may be TRBD1 or TRBD2 (5 bases each). Germline loops: CDR1 KGHDR, CDR2 SFDVKD. V lost 5 bases and J lost 2, with 14 bases in between. The length of the CDR3 is 15 residues. The DNA of the CDR3 is TGTGCCACCAGTGTACCCGGGACGCCTCAAGAGACCCAGTACTTC. As protein: CATSVPGTPQETQYF.

This chain's CDR3 is CASSPKISGTLQETQYF. CDR3 DNA sequence: TGTGCCAGCTCACCAAAAATTAGCGGGACCCTCCAAGAGACCCAGTACTTC. This chain joins TRBV18 and TRBJ2-5; 8 nucleotides agree with TRBD2. Germline CDR1 and CDR2: KGHSH and LQKENI. CDR3 length: 17 residues. The junction had 9 bases not matched to a gene; V was cut back by 2 bases and J by 1 base.

The chain joins TRBV5-5 to TRBJ1-1; no reliable D call. V was shortened by 0 bases and J by 3 bases, with 15 bases between the two germline ends. This CDR3 spans 16 amino acids. The germline gives CDR1 SGHKS, CDR2 YYEKEE (reference sequence). This CDR3 reads CASSLALDYLDTEAFF. CDR3 sequence (DNA): TGTGCCAGCAGCTTGGCCCTGGACTATTTGGACACTGAAGCTTTCTTT.